These 4 T cell receptor beta chains were sequenced from one sample in a study of CD8 T cells in ankylosing spondylitis. Study observations and caveats: Several highly homologous variants made up a TCR beta motif, and this motif appeared characteristic of ankylosing spondylitis blood.

In TCRdb, the 5' RACE reads were re-called with MiXCR into one record per CDR3 protein. The data show about 750,000 distinct CDR3 sequences, roughly 20% seen once. The antigens of these receptors remain unknown. Source material: blood, either unsorted or a sorted T cell fraction (not recorded which). The receptor source for this set is a male donor with ankylosing spondylitis.

This clonotype was seen only a few times. The chain carries TRBV12-3 or TRBV12-4 and TRBJ1-1, with 8 bases that match TRBD1. This CDR3 contains 13 residues. The J segment lost 5 bases and the V segment lost 6 bases, leaving 5 bases of the junction unmatched. For the CDR3, the DNA is TGTGCCAGCAGCCAGACAGGGGTGACTGAAGCTTTCTTT. Protein product: CASSQTGVTEAFF.

The chain recombines TRBV7-2 with TRBJ2-7; a possible D gene is TRBD1 (5 bases). The V and J ends lost 5 bases and 1 base respectively, with 15 bases between them. CDR1 is SGHTA, CDR2 FQGNSA, per germline. CDR3 size: 15 residues. The CDR3 DNA reads TGTGCCAGCAGCCCAGTGGGGCAGCTATCCTACGAGCAGTACTTC. This sequence encodes CASSPVGQLSYEQYF.

This clonotype occurred a few times. The CDR3 DNA is TGTGCCAGCAGCCGTTTCGCCGGGGAGCTGTTTTTT. Encoded protein: CASSRFAGELFF. V gene TRBV7-2 combines with J gene TRBJ2-2; D remains ambiguous. The CDR3 contains 12 residues. V was cut by 5 bases and J by 6 bases, with 7 bases left in between. From germline, CDR1 is SGHTA and CDR2 FQGNSA.

The chain combines TRBV29-1 with TRBJ1-1; 8 nucleotides line up with TRBD1. This CDR3 has 13 residues. V trimming: 5 bases; J trimming: 7 bases; junction bases outside the gene matches: 9. The germline CDR1 and CDR2 sequences are SQVTM and ANQGSEA. CDR3 coding DNA: TGCAGCGTTTCGACAGGGGCAAAGGGTGAAGCTTTCTTT. Amino acids: CSVSTGAKGEAFF.